The T cell receptor (beta chain) described here comes from a study of breast tumors, draining lymph nodes, adjacent tissues. Axillary draining lymph nodes of breast cancer patients supplied the node samples. This clonotype was detected many times. Its specificity is not known. The CDR3 consists of 14 residues. V lost 7 bases and J lost 5; bases outside the gene matches: 7. Germline values: CDR1 DFQATT, CDR2 SNEGSKA (reference sequence). General study results and limits: That most tumor T cells come from lymph nodes remained unproven.

TCRdb re-called the multiplex PCR reads with MiXCR, one entry per CDR3 protein. Among about 180,000 distinct CDR3 sequences listed, around a third were seen once. This TCR was recovered from a female donor with breast cancer. Some clones in this sample may be carry-over from other donors' samples. The source material was axillary lymph node tissue. The rearrangement joins TRBV20-1 to TRBJ2-3, with 12 nucleotides matching TRBD1. The CDR3 is CSVRDRGRLDTQYF. For the CDR3, the DNA is TGCAGTGTCCGGGACAGGGGGCGTCTAGATACGCAGTATTTT.